This T cell receptor (beta chain) originates from a study of blood T cell repertoires in COVID-19. Germline-derived CDR1 and CDR2 are MGHDK and SYGVNS. This CDR3 contains 14 residues. Trimming removed 4 bases from V and 1 base from J, with 7 bases in between. Repertoires were generated with immunoSEQ multiplex PCR, while TCRdb's copy carries only in-frame clones and drops some. The sample gives fewer than 250,000 clones, 70% to 90% of which show up once; approximately 4.2% is in the top ten. The chain recombines TRBV25-1 with TRBJ1-4, with D possibly matching TRBD1 (6 bases). The TCR comes from a woman aged 40-49 years with acute COVID-19. Sequenced sample: PBMCs or T cells enriched from blood (not recorded which). DNA for the CDR3: TGTGCCAGCAGTGTAGGGGGAACTAATGAAAAACTGTTTTTT. Translating gives CASSVGGTNEKLFF.